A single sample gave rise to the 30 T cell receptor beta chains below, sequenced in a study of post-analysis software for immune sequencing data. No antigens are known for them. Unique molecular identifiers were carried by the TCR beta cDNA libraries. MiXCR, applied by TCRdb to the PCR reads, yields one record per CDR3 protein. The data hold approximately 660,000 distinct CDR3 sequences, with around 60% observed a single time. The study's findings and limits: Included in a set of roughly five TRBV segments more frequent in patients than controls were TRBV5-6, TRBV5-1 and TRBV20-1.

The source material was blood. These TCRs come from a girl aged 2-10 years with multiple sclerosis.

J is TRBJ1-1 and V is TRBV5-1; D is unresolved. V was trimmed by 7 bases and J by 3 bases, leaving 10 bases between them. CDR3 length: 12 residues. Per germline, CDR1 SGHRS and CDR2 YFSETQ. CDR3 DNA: TGCGCCAGCCATAAAGTCGACACTGAAGCTTTCTTT. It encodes CASHKVDTEAFF.

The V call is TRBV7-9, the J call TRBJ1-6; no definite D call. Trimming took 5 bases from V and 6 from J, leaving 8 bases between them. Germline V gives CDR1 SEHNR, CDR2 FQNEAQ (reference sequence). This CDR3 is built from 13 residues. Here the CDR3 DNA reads TGTGCCAGCAGCCCCGGAGCTAATTCACCCCTCCACTTT. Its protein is CASSPGANSPLHF.

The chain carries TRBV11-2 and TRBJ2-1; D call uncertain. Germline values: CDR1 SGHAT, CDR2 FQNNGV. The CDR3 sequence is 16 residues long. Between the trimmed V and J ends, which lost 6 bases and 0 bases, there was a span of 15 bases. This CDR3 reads CASSGIGWSSYNEQFF. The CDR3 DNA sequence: TGTGCCAGCAGTGGGATCGGGTGGAGCTCCTACAATGAGCAGTTCTTC.

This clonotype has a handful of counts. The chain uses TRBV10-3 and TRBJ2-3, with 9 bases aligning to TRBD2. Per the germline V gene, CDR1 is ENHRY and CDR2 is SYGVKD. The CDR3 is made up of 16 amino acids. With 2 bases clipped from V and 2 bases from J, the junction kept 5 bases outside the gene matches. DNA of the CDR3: TGTGCCATCAGTGAGCGGGCGGGAGGGACCACAGATACGCAGTATTTT. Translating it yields CAISERAGGTTDTQYF.

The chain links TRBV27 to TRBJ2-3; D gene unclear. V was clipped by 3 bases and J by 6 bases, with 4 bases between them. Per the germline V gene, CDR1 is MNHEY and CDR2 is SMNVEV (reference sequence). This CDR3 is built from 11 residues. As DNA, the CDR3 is TGTGCCAGCAGTTTCATGGATACGCAGTATTTT. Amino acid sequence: CASSFMDTQYF.

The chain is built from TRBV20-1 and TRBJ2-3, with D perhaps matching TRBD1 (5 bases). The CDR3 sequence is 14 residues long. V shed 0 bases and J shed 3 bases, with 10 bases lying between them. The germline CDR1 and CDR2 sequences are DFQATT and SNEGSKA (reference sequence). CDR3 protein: CSARDPQATDTQYF. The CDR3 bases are TGCAGTGCTAGAGATCCACAGGCGACAGATACGCAGTATTTT.

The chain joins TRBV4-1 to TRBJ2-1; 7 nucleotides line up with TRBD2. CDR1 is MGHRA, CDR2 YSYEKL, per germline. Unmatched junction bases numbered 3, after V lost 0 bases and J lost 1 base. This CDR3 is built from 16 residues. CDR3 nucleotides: TGCGCCAGCAGCCAAGAAATAGCGGGTTCCTACAATGAGCAGTTCTTC. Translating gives CASSQEIAGSYNEQFF.

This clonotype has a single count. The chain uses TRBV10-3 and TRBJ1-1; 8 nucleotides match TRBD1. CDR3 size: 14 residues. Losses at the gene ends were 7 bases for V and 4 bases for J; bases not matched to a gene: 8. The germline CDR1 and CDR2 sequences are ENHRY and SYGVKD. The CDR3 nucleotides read TGTGCCATCAACCCGGACAGGGCTAGCACTGAAGCTTTCTTT. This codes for CAINPDRASTEAFF.

CDR3 protein: CASTNWRDSQETQYF. The CDR3 bases are TGTGCCAGCACCAATTGGCGGGACAGCCAAGAGACCCAGTACTTC. This sequence joins TRBV7-2 and TRBJ2-5, with D tentatively TRBD1 (7 bases). The germline gives CDR1 SGHTA, CDR2 FQGNSA. This CDR3 spans 15 amino acids. V dropped 7 bases and J dropped 1 base, with 16 bases sitting between them.

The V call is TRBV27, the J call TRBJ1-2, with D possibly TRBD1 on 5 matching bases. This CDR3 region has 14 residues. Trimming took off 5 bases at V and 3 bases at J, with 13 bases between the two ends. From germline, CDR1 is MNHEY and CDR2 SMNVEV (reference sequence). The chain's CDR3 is CASSLRGPHYGYTF. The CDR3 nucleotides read TGTGCCAGCAGTCTCCGGGGCCCACACTATGGCTACACCTTC.

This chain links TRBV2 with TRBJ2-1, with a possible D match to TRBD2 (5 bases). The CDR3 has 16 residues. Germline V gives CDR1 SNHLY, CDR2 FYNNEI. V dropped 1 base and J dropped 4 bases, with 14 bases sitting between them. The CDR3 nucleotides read TGTGCCAGCAGTGAAGTGGAGGTGAATTTTTACAATGAGCAGTTCTTC. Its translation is CASSEVEVNFYNEQFF.

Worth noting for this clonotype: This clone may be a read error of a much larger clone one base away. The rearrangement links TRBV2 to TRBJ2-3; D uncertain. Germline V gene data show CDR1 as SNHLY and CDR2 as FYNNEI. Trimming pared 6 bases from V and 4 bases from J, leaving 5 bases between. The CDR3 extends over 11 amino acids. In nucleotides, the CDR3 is TGTGCCAGCAGCCCCCCAGATACGCAGTATTTT. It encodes CASSPPDTQYF.

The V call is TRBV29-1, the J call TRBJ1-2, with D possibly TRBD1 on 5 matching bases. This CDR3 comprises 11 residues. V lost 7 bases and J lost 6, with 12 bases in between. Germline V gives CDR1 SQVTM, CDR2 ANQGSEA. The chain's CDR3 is CSAGTVNGYTF. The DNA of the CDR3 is TGCAGCGCGGGGACGGTTAATGGCTACACCTTC.

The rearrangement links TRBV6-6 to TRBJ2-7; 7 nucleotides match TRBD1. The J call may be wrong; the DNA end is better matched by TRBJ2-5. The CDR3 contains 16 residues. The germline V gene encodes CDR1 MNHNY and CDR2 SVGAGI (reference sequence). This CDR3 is CASSRLRQGPLETQYF. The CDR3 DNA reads TGTGCCAGCAGTAGGCTCCGACAGGGCCCATTAGAGACCCAGTACTTC.

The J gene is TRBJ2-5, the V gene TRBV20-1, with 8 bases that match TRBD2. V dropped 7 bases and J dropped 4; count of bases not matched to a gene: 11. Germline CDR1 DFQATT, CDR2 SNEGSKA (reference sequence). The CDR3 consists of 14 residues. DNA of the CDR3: TGCAGTGTTGATAGCGGGAACGACCCAGAGACCCAGTACTTC. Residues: CSVDSGNDPETQYF.

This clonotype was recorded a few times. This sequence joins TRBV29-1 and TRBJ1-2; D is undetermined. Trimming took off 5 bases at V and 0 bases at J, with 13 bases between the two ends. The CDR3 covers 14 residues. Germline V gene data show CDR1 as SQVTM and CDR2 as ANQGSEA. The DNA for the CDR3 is TGCAGCGTTAGCTCCAGGCTAGCTAACTATGGCTACACCTTC. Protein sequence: CSVSSRLANYGYTF.

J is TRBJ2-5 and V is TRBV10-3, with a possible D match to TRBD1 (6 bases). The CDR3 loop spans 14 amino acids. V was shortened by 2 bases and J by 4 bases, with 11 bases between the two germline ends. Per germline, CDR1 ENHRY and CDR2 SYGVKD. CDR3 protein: CAISERGNGETQYF. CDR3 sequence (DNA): TGTGCCATCAGTGAGAGGGGGAACGGAGAGACCCAGTACTTC.

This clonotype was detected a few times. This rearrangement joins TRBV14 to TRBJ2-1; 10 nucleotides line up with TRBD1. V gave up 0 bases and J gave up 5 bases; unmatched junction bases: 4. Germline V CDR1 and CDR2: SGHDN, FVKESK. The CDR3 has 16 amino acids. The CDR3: CASSQEPGQGDNEQFF. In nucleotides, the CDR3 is TGTGCCAGCAGCCAAGAACCTGGACAGGGGGACAATGAGCAGTTCTTC.

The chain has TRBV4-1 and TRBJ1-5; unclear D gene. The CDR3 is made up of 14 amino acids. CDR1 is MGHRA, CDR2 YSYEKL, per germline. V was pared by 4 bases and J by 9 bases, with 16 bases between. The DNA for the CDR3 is TGCGCCAGCAGCCCCTCCGACGGTGGAAGGCCCCAGCATTTT. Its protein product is CASSPSDGGRPQHF.

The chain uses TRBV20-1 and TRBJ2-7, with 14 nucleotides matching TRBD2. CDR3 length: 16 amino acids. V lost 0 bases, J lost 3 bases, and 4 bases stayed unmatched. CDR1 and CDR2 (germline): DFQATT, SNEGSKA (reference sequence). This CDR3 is CSARDSGLAGVYEQYF. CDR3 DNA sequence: TGCAGTGCTAGAGATTCGGGACTAGCGGGAGTCTACGAGCAGTACTTC.

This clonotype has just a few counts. The CDR3 DNA reads TGCAGCGCCCACTCCGGGGGGAACACTGAAGCTTTCTTT. It translates to CSAHSGGNTEAFF. V gene TRBV29-1 combines with J gene TRBJ1-1, with a weak D call TRBD1 (5 bases). Germline V gives CDR1 SQVTM, CDR2 ANQGSEA. The CDR3 has 13 amino acids. Trimming cost V 7 bases and J 1 base, with 13 bases left between them.

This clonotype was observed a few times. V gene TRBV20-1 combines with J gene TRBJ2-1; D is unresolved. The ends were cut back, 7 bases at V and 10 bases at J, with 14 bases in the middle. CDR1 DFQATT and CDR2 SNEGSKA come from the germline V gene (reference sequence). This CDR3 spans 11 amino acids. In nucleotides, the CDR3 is TGCAGTGGCCGAAGAGGTCGCGAGCAGTTCTTC. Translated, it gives CSGRRGREQFF.

The CDR3 is CASSYSRAPKTYNEQFF. CDR3 sequence (DNA): TGTGCCAGCAGTTACTCTCGGGCCCCAAAAACCTACAATGAGCAGTTCTTC. The rearrangement uses TRBV11-3 and TRBJ2-1; D uncertain. The germline V gene has CDR1 SGHNT and CDR2 YENEEA. The CDR3 totals 17 residues. V lost 6 bases and J lost 2, with 20 bases in between.

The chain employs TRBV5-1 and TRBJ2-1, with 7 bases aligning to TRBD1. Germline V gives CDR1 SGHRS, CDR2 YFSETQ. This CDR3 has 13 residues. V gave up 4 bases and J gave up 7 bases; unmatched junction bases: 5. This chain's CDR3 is CASSGTAGNEQFF. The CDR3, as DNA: TGCGCCAGCAGCGGGACAGCTGGGAATGAGCAGTTCTTC.

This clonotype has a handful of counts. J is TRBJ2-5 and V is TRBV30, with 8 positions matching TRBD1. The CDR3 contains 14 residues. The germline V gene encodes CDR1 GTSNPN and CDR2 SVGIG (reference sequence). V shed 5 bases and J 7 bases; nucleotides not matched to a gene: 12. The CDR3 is CAWDRTGSTTTQYF. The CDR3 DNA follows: TGTGCCTGGGACCGGACAGGGTCTACGACGACCCAGTACTTC. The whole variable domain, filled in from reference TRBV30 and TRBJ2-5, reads SQTIHQWPATLVQPVGSPLSLECTVEGTSNPNLYWYRQAAGRGLQLLFYSVGIGQISSEVPQNLSASRPQDRQFILSSKKLLLSDSGFYLCAWDRTGSTTTQYFGPGTRLLVL.

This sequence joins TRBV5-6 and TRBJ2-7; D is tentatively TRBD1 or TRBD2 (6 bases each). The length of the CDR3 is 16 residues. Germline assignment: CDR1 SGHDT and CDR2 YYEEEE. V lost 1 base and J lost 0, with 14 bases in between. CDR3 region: CASSLTRGRGSYEQYF. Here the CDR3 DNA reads TGTGCCAGCAGCTTGACGCGGGGCAGGGGCTCCTACGAGCAGTACTTC.

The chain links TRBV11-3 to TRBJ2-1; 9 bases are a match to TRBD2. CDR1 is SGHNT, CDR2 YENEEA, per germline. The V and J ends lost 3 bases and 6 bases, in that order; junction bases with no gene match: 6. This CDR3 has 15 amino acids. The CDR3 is CASSFSSSGGNEQFF. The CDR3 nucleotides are TGTGCCAGCAGCTTCTCGAGTAGCGGGGGCAATGAGCAGTTCTTC. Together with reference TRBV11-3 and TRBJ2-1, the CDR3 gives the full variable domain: EAGVVQSPRYKIIEKKQPVAFWCNPISGHNTLYWYLQNLGQGPELLIRYENEEAVDDSQLPKDRFSAERLKGVDSTLKIQPAELGDSAVYLCASSFSSSGGNEQFFGPGTRLTVL.

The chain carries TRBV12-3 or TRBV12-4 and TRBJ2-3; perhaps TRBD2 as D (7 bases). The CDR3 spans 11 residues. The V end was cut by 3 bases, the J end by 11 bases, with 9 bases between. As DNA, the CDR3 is TGTGCCAGCAGTTTGCGGGGGCAGCAGTATTTT. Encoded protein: CASSLRGQQYF.

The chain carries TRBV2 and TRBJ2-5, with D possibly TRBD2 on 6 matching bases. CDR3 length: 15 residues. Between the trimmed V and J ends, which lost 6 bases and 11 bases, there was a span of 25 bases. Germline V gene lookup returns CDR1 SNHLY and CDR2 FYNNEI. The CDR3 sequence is CASRGRAAPPGEQYF. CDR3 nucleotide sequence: TGTGCCAGCAGGGGTAGGGCGGCTCCCCCGGGGGAGCAGTACTTC.

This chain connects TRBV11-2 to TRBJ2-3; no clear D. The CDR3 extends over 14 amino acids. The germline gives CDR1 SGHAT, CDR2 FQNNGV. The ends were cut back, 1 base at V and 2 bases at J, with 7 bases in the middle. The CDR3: CASSLVATTDTQYF. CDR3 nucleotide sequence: TGTGCCAGCAGCTTAGTCGCAACCACAGATACGCAGTATTTT.